Following are 19 T cell receptor beta chains from one sample sequenced in a study of blood T cell repertoires in COVID-19. TCRdb keeps only in-frame clones here, not all; method: immunoSEQ multiplex PCR. The sample has 270,000 or so clones, under 95% seen once. Sequencing used PBMCs or T cells enriched from blood (not recorded which). The receptors originated from a woman in her thirties or forties with acute COVID-19.

The V gene is TRBV7-9, the J gene TRBJ1-2, with unresolved D. Between the trimmed V and J ends, which lost 0 bases and 1 base, there was a span of 9 bases. Germline V gives CDR1 SEHNR, CDR2 FQNEAQ (reference sequence). The CDR3 spans 15 residues. This CDR3 reads CASSLASGHNYGYTF. CDR3 nucleotide sequence: TGTGCCAGCAGCTTAGCGTCAGGCCATAACTATGGCTACACCTTC.

This chain links TRBV27 with TRBJ1-6; D is undetermined. Germline values: CDR1 MNHEY, CDR2 SMNVEV (reference sequence). Trimming cost V 4 bases and J 7 bases, with 20 bases left between them. CDR3 length: 17 residues. CDR3 bases: TGTGCCAGCAGTTCCCAATCTCGACAAAAAAGGAATTCACCCCTCCACTTT. The encoded protein is CASSSQSRQKRNSPLHF.

This CDR3 is CASSHHGQIGYTF. The CDR3 DNA reads TGTGCCAGCAGTCACCACGGACAGATCGGCTACACCTTC. The genes are TRBV12-3 or TRBV12-4 and TRBJ1-2, with D possibly TRBD1 on 6 matching bases. The CDR3 totals 13 residues. Trimming removed 5 bases at V and 8 bases at J, with 15 bases between.

This chain links TRBV15 with TRBJ2-1; no clear D gene. Trimming left V 5 bases short and J 5 bases short, with 13 bases between. The CDR3 extends over 14 amino acids. Looked up from germline, CDR1 is LNHNV and CDR2 is YYDKDF (reference sequence). Here the CDR3 reads CATSSGGSDNEQFF. The CDR3 bases are TGTGCCACCAGCTCTGGCGGCAGCGACAATGAGCAGTTCTTC.

The V gene is TRBV2, the J gene TRBJ1-2; the D gene is possibly TRBD1 (6 bases). The CDR3 length is 15 residues. Per germline, CDR1 SNHLY and CDR2 FYNNEI. The V gene lost 6 bases and the J gene lost 7 bases, with 21 bases spanning the gap. The CDR3 spells CASSPSRGGPAGYTF. The DNA of the CDR3 is TGTGCCAGCAGCCCCTCCCGCGGGGGGCCGGCTGGCTACACCTTC.

This chain uses TRBV7-9 with TRBJ1-3, with 8 bases fitting TRBD1. J gave up 4 bases and V 7 bases, and 9 bases lay outside the gene matches. The CDR3 is made up of 15 amino acids. Germline CDR1 SEHNR, CDR2 FQNEAQ (reference sequence). CDR3 nucleotide sequence: TGTGCCAGCAACGGAGCAGGGGGCGTAGGAAACACCATATATTTT. Translated: CASNGAGGVGNTIYF.

This sequence joins TRBV2 and TRBJ2-5, with 7 bases matching TRBD1. V gave up 8 bases and J gave up 4 bases; unmatched junction bases: 13. The CDR3 is 15 amino acids. Germline V gene sequence: CDR1 SNHLY, CDR2 FYNNEI. CDR3 nucleotides: TGTGCCAGCTCCCTTCAGTCAGGGGGTTCAGAGACCCAGTACTTC. This sequence encodes CASSLQSGGSETQYF.

This clone has only a few counts. The chain joins TRBV2 to TRBJ2-2, with 9 bases identical to TRBD1. The CDR3 runs to 15 residues. V was pared by 6 bases and J by 1 base, with 3 bases of the junction left unmatched. Germline assignment: CDR1 SNHLY and CDR2 FYNNEI. The CDR3 protein is CASSGQGMNTGELFF. The CDR3 coding sequence is TGTGCCAGCAGCGGACAGGGGATGAACACCGGGGAGCTGTTTTTT.

This chain joins TRBV15 and TRBJ2-3, with TRBD1 identical over 9 bases. Germline V gene sequence: CDR1 LNHNV, CDR2 YYDKDF (reference sequence). V lost 2 bases, J lost 1 base, and 1 base stayed unmatched. The CDR3 has 15 residues. The CDR3 DNA reads TGTGCCACCAGCAGAAGGACAGGGGGCACAGATACGCAGTATTTT. This gives the protein CATSRRTGGTDTQYF.

The chain combines TRBV24-1 with TRBJ2-3; tentatively, D is TRBD2 (6 bases). This CDR3 spans 15 amino acids. Trimming pared 4 bases from V and 1 base from J, leaving 11 bases between. From germline, CDR1 is KGHDR and CDR2 SFDVKD. In DNA form, the CDR3 reads TGTGCCACCAGTGACCCGAGCGGGCGCACAGATACGCAGTATTTT. Translation: CATSDPSGRTDTQYF.

Concerning this clone itself: At one boundary the junction diverges from the germline segment, which might be a read error. J is TRBJ2-7 and V is TRBV19; weak D call: TRBD2 (6 bases). The CDR3 has 14 amino acids. CDR1 is LNHDA and CDR2 is SQIVND in the germline V gene (reference sequence). The CDR3 reads CASSRAWRAYEQYF. CDR3 DNA sequence: TGTGCCAGCAGTAGGGCGTGGAGGGCCTACGAGCAGTACTTC.

This sequence joins TRBV30 and TRBJ1-2, with TRBD1 identical over 8 bases. Germline trimming cut 7 bases from V and 1 base from J; bases unmatched to any gene: 8. The germline CDR1 and CDR2 sequences are GTSNPN and SVGIG (reference sequence). This CDR3 has 14 amino acids. The CDR3 reads CALGQAGVNYGYTF. CDR3 bases: TGTGCCTTGGGACAGGCGGGGGTTAACTATGGCTACACCTTC.

This chain links TRBV5-1 with TRBJ1-1; no definite D call. CDR3 size: 15 residues. The germline gives CDR1 SGHRS, CDR2 YFSETQ. Trimming stripped 4 bases from V and 0 bases from J, with 13 bases between. CDR3 sequence (DNA): TGCGCCAGCAGCCCCTCGGCAGGCCTGAACACTGAAGCTTTCTTT. It is translated as CASSPSAGLNTEAFF.

The chain has TRBV30 and TRBJ2-7; 7 bases align to TRBD2. J gave up 6 bases and V 5 bases, and 10 bases lay outside the gene matches. Germline values: CDR1 GTSNPN, CDR2 SVGIG (reference sequence). This CDR3 has 13 amino acids. CDR3 sequence: CAWAAGLDGEQYF. CDR3 nucleotides: TGTGCCTGGGCAGCGGGGCTAGACGGCGAGCAGTACTTC.

This clone was seen only once. DNA of the CDR3: TGCGCCAGCAGTGCCGAGGGCTACGAGCAGTACTTC. It translates to CASSAEGYEQYF. The chain joins TRBV5-1 to TRBJ2-7, with D possibly matching TRBD2 (5 bases). Per the germline V gene, CDR1 is SGHRS and CDR2 is YFSETQ. The CDR3 has 12 residues. Between the trimmed V and J ends, which lost 5 bases and 3 bases, there was a span of 9 bases.

The chain uses TRBV6-5 and TRBJ1-2; 7 bases are a match to TRBD1. There are 13 residues in the CDR3. With 7 bases clipped from V and 1 base from J, the junction kept 3 bases outside the gene matches. Germline V gene lookup returns CDR1 MNHEY and CDR2 SVGAGI. The chain's CDR3 is CASKRDSNYGYTF. CDR3 nucleotide sequence: TGTGCCAGCAAGAGGGACAGTAACTATGGCTACACCTTC.

The CDR3, as DNA: TGTGCCAGCAGAAACGCAGGGCTGAACACTGAAGCTTTCTTT. Its translation is CASRNAGLNTEAFF. V is TRBV7-9 and J is TRBJ1-1; perhaps TRBD1 as D (5 bases). CDR3 length equals 14 residues. V was trimmed by 6 bases and J by 0 bases, leaving 11 bases between them. Germline CDR1 SEHNR, CDR2 FQNEAQ (reference sequence).

J is TRBJ2-3 and V is TRBV27; D not certain. The length of the CDR3 is 12 residues. Germline V CDR1 and CDR2: MNHEY, SMNVEV (reference sequence). Trimming took 5 bases from V and 5 from J, leaving 8 bases between them. CDR3 sequence: CASSRFQDTQYF. The DNA for the CDR3 is TGTGCCAGCAGTCGGTTCCAAGATACGCAGTATTTT.

V usage is TRBV29-1 and J usage is TRBJ1-2; 8 nucleotides agree with TRBD1. The germline V gene has CDR1 SQVTM and CDR2 ANQGSEA. The CDR3 runs to 12 residues. The V gene end was trimmed by 4 bases and the J gene end by 7 bases; junction bases not matched to a gene: 5. CDR3: CSVGGQESGYTF. CDR3 nucleotide sequence: TGCAGCGTTGGGGGACAGGAGAGTGGCTACACCTTC.